These 27 T cell receptor beta chains share one sample of origin, sequenced in a study of cytomegalovirus exposure and HLA in healthy donors. The PCR ran on 60 Vbeta and 13 Jbeta primers. Clones were sequenced by immunoSEQ multiplex PCR, and TCRdb holds only the in-frame ones, with some missing. The sample has about 190,000 clones; roughly 81% are singletons. Input material: PBMCs. The receptors stem from a woman aged 25 to 45 in good health and CMV-seropositive.

Details on this clone: Its ends do not fully match the called genes, so a read error is possible. The chain employs TRBV7-9 and TRBJ2-1; tentatively, D is TRBD2 (5 bases). Germline V gives CDR1 SEHNR, CDR2 FQNEAQ (reference sequence). The CDR3 covers 18 residues. CDR3 residues: CSSSYSLGGSSRPNEQFF. DNA for the CDR3: TGTTCCAGCAGCTACTCCCTAGGAGGTAGTAGTAGACCCAATGAGCAGTTCTTC.

The V and J genes are TRBV11-2 and TRBJ2-5; TRBD2 is a possible D gene (6 bases). Germline lookup yields CDR1 SGHAT and CDR2 FQNNGV. The CDR3 is made up of 13 amino acids. V gave up 6 bases and J gave up 4 bases, with 12 bases separating them. CDR3 sequence: CASRTTRSETQYF. In nucleotides, the CDR3 is TGTGCCAGCAGGACGACTAGGTCAGAGACCCAGTACTTC. Complete variable domain (other parts from reference TRBV11-2 and TRBJ2-5): EAGVAQSPRYKIIEKRQSVAFWCNPISGHATLYWYQQILGQGPKLLIQFQNNGVVDDSQLPKDRFSAERLKGVDSTLKIQPAKLEDSAVYLCASRTTRSETQYFGPGTRLLVL.

This clone was seen more than once but under ten times. CDR3 in DNA: TGTGCCAGTAGGCCGACTAGCGGGAGCTATGAGCAGTTCTTC. Translating gives CASRPTSGSYEQFF. This sequence joins TRBV19 and TRBJ2-1, with 12 nucleotides matching TRBD2. The CDR3 runs 14 residues. Looked up from germline, CDR1 is LNHDA and CDR2 is SQIVND (reference sequence). V shed 6 bases and J 8 bases; nucleotides not matched to a gene: 5.

This rearrangement joins TRBV27 to TRBJ2-5; 8 nucleotides match TRBD1. Gene TRBJ2-7 matches the end of the DNA better, so the J call may be wrong. This CDR3 comprises 15 residues. From germline, CDR1 is MNHEY and CDR2 SMNVEV (reference sequence). CDR3 residues: CASSFRDRFSYEQYF. DNA for the CDR3: TGTGCCAGCAGTTTTCGGGACAGGTTCTCCTACGAGCAGTACTTC.

This clone was counted between two and nine times. The rearrangement joins TRBV7-9 to TRBJ2-1, with 8 nucleotides matching TRBD2. The germline V gene encodes CDR1 SEHNR and CDR2 FQNEAQ (reference sequence). There are 12 residues in the CDR3. V lost 5 bases, J lost 12 bases, and 6 bases stayed unmatched. CDR3 sequence: CASSQLAVGQFF. In DNA, the CDR3 is TGTGCCAGCAGCCAACTAGCGGTAGGGCAGTTCTTC.

This clone was seen just once. This chain joins TRBV28 and TRBJ1-4; 8 bases map to TRBD1. The V gene end was trimmed by 6 bases and the J gene end by 5 bases; junction bases not matched to a gene: 11. CDR1 MDHEN and CDR2 SYDVKM come from the germline V gene. There are 16 residues in the CDR3. CDR3 protein: CASSPLGQGENEKLFF. The CDR3 nucleotides are TGTGCCAGCAGCCCGCTTGGACAGGGTGAGAATGAAAAACTGTTTTTT. Full variable domain (outside the CDR3, taken from reference TRBV28 and TRBJ1-4): DVKVTQSSRYLVKRTGEKVFLECVQDMDHENMFWYRQDPGLGLRLIYFSYDVKMKEKGDIPEGYSVSREKKERFSLILESASTNQTSMYLCASSPLGQGENEKLFFGSGTQLSVL.

This clone appeared a few times. The rearrangement joins TRBV5-1 to TRBJ2-7; tentative D call: TRBD2 (6 bases). V was cut by 4 bases and J by 0 bases, with 11 bases left in between. The CDR3 is 14 amino acids. Germline values: CDR1 SGHRS, CDR2 YFSETQ. The CDR3 reads CASSLRDSSYEQYF. The CDR3 nucleotides are TGCGCCAGCAGCCTCCGGGACTCCTCCTACGAGCAGTACTTC.

The chain is built from TRBV5-1 and TRBJ2-1, with 11 bases matching TRBD2. The germline CDR1 and CDR2 sequences are SGHRS and YFSETQ. After removal of 0 bases from V and 7 bases from J, the junction contained 6 bases not matched to a gene. The CDR3 contains 16 residues. Here the CDR3 reads CASSLVLAGGGNEQFF. CDR3 nucleotides: TGCGCCAGCAGCTTGGTTTTAGCGGGAGGGGGAAATGAGCAGTTCTTC.

This clone appeared a single time. The chain links TRBV5-1 to TRBJ1-1; D is uncertain. The germline V gene encodes CDR1 SGHRS and CDR2 YFSETQ. The CDR3 covers 15 residues. V was clipped by 2 bases and J by 5 bases, with 16 bases between them. The chain's CDR3 is CASSFFAGTGTEAFF. The CDR3 DNA follows: TGCGCCAGCAGCTTCTTCGCAGGAACGGGGACTGAAGCTTTCTTT.

V gene TRBV28 combines with J gene TRBJ2-7; D not resolved. This CDR3 spans 15 amino acids. Trimming pared 3 bases from V and 3 bases from J, leaving 15 bases between. Germline V gene sequence: CDR1 MDHEN, CDR2 SYDVKM. CDR3 sequence reads: CASSFRGARVYEQYF. The CDR3 DNA sequence: TGTGCCAGCAGTTTTAGAGGAGCTCGGGTCTACGAGCAGTACTTC.

A note on this clone: Its ends do not fully match the called genes, so a read error is possible. The chain links TRBV7-9 to TRBJ2-3; D might be TRBD2 (6 bases). Germline values: CDR1 SEHNR, CDR2 FQNEAQ (reference sequence). The CDR3 loop spans 16 amino acids. DNA for the CDR3: TGTTCCAGCTTCCCAGCGGGCCGTATGGACACAGATACGCAGTATTTT. Translating it yields CSSFPAGRMDTDTQYF.

This clone was counted only a few times. The gene calls are TRBV5-1 and TRBJ2-1; a possible D gene is TRBD1 (7 bases). CDR3 length equals 16 residues. Germline CDR1 SGHRS, CDR2 YFSETQ. Deletions cut 0 bases from V and 8 bases from J, with 18 bases between. The CDR3 loop is CASSLAVAGGSDEQFF. CDR3 nucleotide sequence: TGCGCCAGCAGCTTGGCCGTGGCAGGGGGGTCCGATGAGCAGTTCTTC.

This chain joins TRBV5-6 and TRBJ2-4; 9 bases map to TRBD1. With V trimmed by 0 bases and J by 5 bases, 6 bases remained unmatched. The CDR3 has 16 amino acids. Looked up from germline, CDR1 is SGHDT and CDR2 is YYEEEE. The CDR3 bases are TGTGCCAGCAGCTTGGCCTACAGGGGGCGCGAAAACATTCAGTACTTC. Encoded protein: CASSLAYRGRENIQYF.

This clone was counted only a few times. The V gene is TRBV6-5, the J gene TRBJ1-2; 8 bases fit TRBD1. Trimming cost V 7 bases and J 5 bases; bases outside gene matches: 9. CDR3 length: 14 residues. Germline loops: CDR1 MNHEY, CDR2 SVGAGI. CDR3 DNA: TGTGCCAGCAAGGCAGGGGGCGCTCAGTATGGCTACACCTTC. Its translation is CASKAGGAQYGYTF.

The chain has TRBV6-6 and TRBJ2-2; D may be TRBD1 (6 bases). The ends were cut back, 8 bases at V and 7 bases at J, with 17 bases in the middle. Germline loops: CDR1 MNHNY, CDR2 SVGAGI (reference sequence). The CDR3 is made up of 14 amino acids. CDR3 sequence: CASSSPGAGGELFF. Written as DNA, the CDR3 is TGTGCCAGCTCCTCGCCAGGGGCAGGCGGGGAGCTGTTTTTT.

The V and J genes are TRBV2 and TRBJ2-2, with TRBD2 matching over 12 bases. J was trimmed by 7 bases and V by 5 bases; bases with no gene match: 5. This CDR3 comprises 15 residues. Looked up from germline, CDR1 is SNHLY and CDR2 is FYNNEI. The CDR3 sequence is CASSRLAGAFGELFF. The CDR3 DNA reads as TGTGCCAGCAGTCGACTAGCGGGAGCTTTCGGGGAGCTGTTTTTT.

This clone was seen only a few times. The chain uses TRBV7-9 and TRBJ2-2, with D possibly TRBD1 on 6 matching bases. The CDR3 spans 15 residues. V gave up 10 bases and J gave up 6 bases, with 21 bases separating them. Germline V lookup: CDR1 SEHNR, CDR2 FQNEAQ (reference sequence). CDR3 nucleotide sequence: TGTGCCACCCGCTATACAGGGAATTCCGCCGGGGAGCTGTTTTTT. Residues: CATRYTGNSAGELFF.

V is TRBV28 and J is TRBJ2-1, with a possible D match to TRBD2 (6 bases). Germline CDR1 reads MDHEN; CDR2 reads SYDVKM. Trimming removed 6 bases from V and 0 bases from J, with 12 bases in between. The CDR3 extends over 15 amino acids. CDR3 DNA sequence: TGTGCCAGCAGAAGCCTAGCGAGCTCCTACAATGAGCAGTTCTTC. It specifies CASRSLASSYNEQFF.

This sequence joins TRBV29-1 and TRBJ2-7; TRBD2 matches at 7 bases. V was clipped by 6 bases and J by 4 bases; unmatched bases: 9. The length of the CDR3 is 13 residues. The germline V gene encodes CDR1 SQVTM and CDR2 ANQGSEA. CDR3 residues: CSVCLAGQYEQYF. In DNA, the CDR3 is TGCAGCGTATGTTTAGCGGGCCAATACGAGCAGTACTTC.

This clone showed up just a few times. The chain joins TRBV19 to TRBJ2-1; D may be TRBD2 (5 bases). Germline loops: CDR1 LNHDA, CDR2 SQIVND (reference sequence). The CDR3 spans 13 residues. Trimming shortened V by 4 bases and J by 3 bases, and 7 bases separated the two germline ends. CDR3 DNA sequence: TGTGCCAGTAGTAGGGGAGACTACAATGAGCAGTTCTTC. Encoded protein: CASSRGDYNEQFF.

V and J are TRBV20-1 and TRBJ1-1, with unresolved D. Per the germline V gene, CDR1 is DFQATT and CDR2 is SNEGSKA (reference sequence). CDR3 size: 11 residues. Trimming cost V 6 bases and J 11 bases, with 16 bases left between them. The CDR3 bases are TGCAGTGCCCACTGCGGGTCCTGTGCTTTCTTT. Amino acid sequence: CSAHCGSCAFF.

V is TRBV7-6 and J is TRBJ2-2; TRBD2 matches at 8 bases. Per germline, CDR1 SGHVS and CDR2 FNYEAQ. Trimming removed 1 base from V and 1 base from J; junction bases left unmatched: 2. This CDR3 has 16 residues. The CDR3 reads CASSLGGLGNTGELFF. CDR3 nucleotide sequence: TGTGCCAGCAGCTTAGGGGGACTAGGGAACACCGGGGAGCTGTTTTTT. The variable domain in full, completed from reference TRBV7-6 and TRBJ2-2, reads GAGVSQSPRYKVTKRGQDVALRCDPISGHVSLYWYRQALGQGPEFLTYFNYEAQQDKSGLPNDRFSAERPEGSISTLTIQRTEQRDSAMYRCASSLGGLGNTGELFFGEGSRLTVL.

The rearrangement uses TRBV4-1 and TRBJ2-3, with TRBD2 matching over 9 bases. This CDR3 comprises 19 residues. Per germline, CDR1 MGHRA and CDR2 YSYEKL. The V segment lost 4 bases and the J segment 4 bases; nucleotides outside the gene matches: 18. CDR3 region: CASSPGPGLAPSSADTQYF. For the CDR3, the DNA is TGCGCCAGCAGCCCAGGACCGGGACTAGCCCCTTCTAGCGCAGATACGCAGTATTTT.

V is TRBV6-5 and J is TRBJ1-5; possibly TRBD1 for D (6 bases). CDR1 and CDR2 from the germline V gene are MNHEY and SVGAGI. Trimming left V 6 bases short and J 0 bases short, with 9 bases between. The CDR3 runs to 14 residues. The CDR3 DNA reads TGTGCCAGCAGGGACAGAAATAGCAATCAGCCCCAGCATTTT. This translates into CASRDRNSNQPQHF.

The V and J genes are TRBV5-4 and TRBJ2-7, with 11 bases aligning to TRBD1. With V trimmed by 0 bases and J by 6 bases, 2 bases remained unmatched. The germline V gene encodes CDR1 SGHNT and CDR2 YYREEE (reference sequence). There are 14 residues in the CDR3. CDR3: CASSLDGTGGEQYF. CDR3 nucleotides: TGTGCCAGCAGCTTGGATGGGACAGGGGGCGAGCAGTACTTC.

This clone occurred a few times. The genes are TRBV28 and TRBJ2-7; 7 nucleotides line up with TRBD1. Trimming removed 2 bases from V and 0 bases from J; junction bases left unmatched: 7. The CDR3 consists of 16 residues. From germline, CDR1 is MDHEN and CDR2 SYDVKM. The CDR3 nucleotides read TGTGCCAGCAGTTTAGAGGGGGCCTCTAGCTCCTACGAGCAGTACTTC. Its protein is CASSLEGASSSYEQYF.

The chain combines TRBV6-1 with TRBJ2-7, with 7 bases lining up with TRBD1. Trimming removed 6 bases from V and 4 bases from J; junction bases left unmatched: 3. This CDR3 comprises 12 residues. Germline assignment: CDR1 MNHNS and CDR2 SASEGT. In DNA, the CDR3 is TGTGCCAGCAGGACAGGGTTGTACGAGCAGTACTTC. Amino acid sequence: CASRTGLYEQYF.